This TCR beta chain was identified during a study of CD8+CD57+ T cells in acquired aplastic anemia. Study conclusions and caveats: Patients did not significantly differ from controls in CD8+ Simpson's diversity.

In patients chosen for sequencing, flow cytometry had shown CD8+CD57+ cell expansion. Every patient had severe acquired aplastic anemia. Both TCR beta VDJ combination and CDR3 sequence profiling were carried out. Genomic DNA was the template for this profiling. From the reads, TCRdb called clonotypes with MiXCR, one entry per CDR3 protein. The sample consists of about 160,000 distinct CDR3 sequences, about 70% of them appearing once. Worth noting for this clonotype: The antigen is not known.

Per the germline V gene, CDR1 is SGHVS and CDR2 is FQNEAQ. This CDR3 is built from 19 residues. V was cut by 1 base and J by 3 bases, with 24 bases left in between. The sequencing input was sorted CD4+, CD8+, or CD8+CD57+ T cells (not recorded which) from PBMCs. The chain is built from TRBV7-8 and TRBJ2-5; tentatively, D is TRBD2 (7 bases). The clonotype comes from a human donor with aplastic anemia. CDR3 bases: TGTGCCAGCAGCTTAGGCCTCTTAAGACGGGGGGCGCGGAAAGAGACCCAGTACTTC. This codes for CASSLGLLRRGARKETQYF.